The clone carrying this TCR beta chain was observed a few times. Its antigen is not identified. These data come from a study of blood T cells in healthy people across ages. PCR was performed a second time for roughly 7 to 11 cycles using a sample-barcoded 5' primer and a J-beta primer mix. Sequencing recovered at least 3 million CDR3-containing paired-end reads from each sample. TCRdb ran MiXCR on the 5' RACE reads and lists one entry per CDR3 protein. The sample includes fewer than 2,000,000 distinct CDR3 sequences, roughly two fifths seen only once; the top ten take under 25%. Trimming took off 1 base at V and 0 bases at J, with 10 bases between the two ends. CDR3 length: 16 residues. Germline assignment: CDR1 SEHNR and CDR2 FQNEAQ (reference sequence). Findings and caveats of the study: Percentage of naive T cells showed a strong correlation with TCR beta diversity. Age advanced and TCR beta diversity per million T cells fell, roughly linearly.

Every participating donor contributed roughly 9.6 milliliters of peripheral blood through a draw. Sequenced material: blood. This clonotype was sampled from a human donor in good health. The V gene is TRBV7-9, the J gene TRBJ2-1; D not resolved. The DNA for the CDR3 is TGTGCCAGCAGCTTAGGCCGACGCGTCTCCTACAATGAGCAGTTCTTC. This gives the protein CASSLGRRVSYNEQFF.